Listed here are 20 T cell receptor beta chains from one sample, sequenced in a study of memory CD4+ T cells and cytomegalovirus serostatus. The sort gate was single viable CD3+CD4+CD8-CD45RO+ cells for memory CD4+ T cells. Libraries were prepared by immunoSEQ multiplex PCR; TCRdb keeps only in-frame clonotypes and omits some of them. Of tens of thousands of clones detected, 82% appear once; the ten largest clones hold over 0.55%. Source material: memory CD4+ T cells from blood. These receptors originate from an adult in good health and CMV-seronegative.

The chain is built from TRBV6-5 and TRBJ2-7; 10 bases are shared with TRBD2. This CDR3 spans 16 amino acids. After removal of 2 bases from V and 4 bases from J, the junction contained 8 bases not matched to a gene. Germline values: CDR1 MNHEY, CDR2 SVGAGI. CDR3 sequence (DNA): TGTGCCAGCAGTTACGGGCCTAGCGGGGGACCGTACGAGCAGTACTTC. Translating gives CASSYGPSGGPYEQYF.

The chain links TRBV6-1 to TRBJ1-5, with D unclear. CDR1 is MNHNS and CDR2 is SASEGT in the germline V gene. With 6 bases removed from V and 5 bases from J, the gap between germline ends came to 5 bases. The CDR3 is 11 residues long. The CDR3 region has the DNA TGTGCCAGCAGGGAGGATCAGCCCCAGCATTTT. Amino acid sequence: CASREDQPQHF.

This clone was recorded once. CDR3 sequence reads: CASSARTSGGETQYF. In DNA form, the CDR3 reads TGTGCCAGCAGCGCCCGGACTAGCGGGGGGGAGACCCAGTACTTC. This chain uses TRBV11-2 with TRBJ2-5; 14 nucleotides agree with TRBD2. The germline gives CDR1 SGHAT, CDR2 FQNNGV. The CDR3 contains 15 residues. With V trimmed by 5 bases and J by 5 bases, 4 bases remained unmatched.

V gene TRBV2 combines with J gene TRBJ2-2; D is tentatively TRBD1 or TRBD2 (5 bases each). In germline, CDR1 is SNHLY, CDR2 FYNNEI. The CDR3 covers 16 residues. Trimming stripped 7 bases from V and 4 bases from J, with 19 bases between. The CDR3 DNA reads TGTGCCAGCACCACCGGGACCGCCGTGAGCACCGGGGAGCTGTTTTTT. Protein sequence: CASTTGTAVSTGELFF.

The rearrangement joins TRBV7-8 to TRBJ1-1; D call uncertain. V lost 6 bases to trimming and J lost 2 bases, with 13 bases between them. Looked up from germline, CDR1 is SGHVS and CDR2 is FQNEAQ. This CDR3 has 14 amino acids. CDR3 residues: CASRNQELNTEAFF. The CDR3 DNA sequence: TGTGCCAGCAGAAATCAGGAACTTAACACTGAAGCTTTCTTT.

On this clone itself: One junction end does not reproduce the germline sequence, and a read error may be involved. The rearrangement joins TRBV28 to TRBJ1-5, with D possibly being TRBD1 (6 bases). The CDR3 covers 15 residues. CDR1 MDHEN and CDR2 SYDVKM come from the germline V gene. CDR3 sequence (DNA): TGTGCCAGCAGTTTATTAAAAGGGGGGTATCAGTCCCAGCATTTT. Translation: CASSLLKGGYQSQHF.

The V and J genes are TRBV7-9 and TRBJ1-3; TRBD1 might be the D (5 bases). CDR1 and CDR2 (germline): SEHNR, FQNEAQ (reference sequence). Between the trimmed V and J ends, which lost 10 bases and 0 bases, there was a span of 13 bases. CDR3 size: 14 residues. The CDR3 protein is CATRPDNSGNTIYF. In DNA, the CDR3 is TGTGCCACCCGCCCGGACAACTCTGGAAACACCATATATTTT.

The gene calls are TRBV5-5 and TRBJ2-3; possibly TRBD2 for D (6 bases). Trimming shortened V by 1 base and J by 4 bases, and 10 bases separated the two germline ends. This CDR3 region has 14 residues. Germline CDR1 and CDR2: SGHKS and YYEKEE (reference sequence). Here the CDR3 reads CASSLSGGADTQYF. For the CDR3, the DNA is TGTGCCAGCAGCTTGAGTGGCGGGGCAGATACGCAGTATTTT.

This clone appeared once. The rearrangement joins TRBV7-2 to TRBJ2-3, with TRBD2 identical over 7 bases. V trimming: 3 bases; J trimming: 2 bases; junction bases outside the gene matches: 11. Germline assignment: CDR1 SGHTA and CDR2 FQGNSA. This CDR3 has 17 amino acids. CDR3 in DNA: TGTGCCAGCAGCTTTAGCCCCTTGGGGGGGACCACAGATACGCAGTATTTT. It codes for CASSFSPLGGTTDTQYF.

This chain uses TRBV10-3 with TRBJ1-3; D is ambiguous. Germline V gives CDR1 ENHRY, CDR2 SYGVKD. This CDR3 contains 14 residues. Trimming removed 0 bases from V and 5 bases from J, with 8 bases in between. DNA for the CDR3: TGTGCCATCAGTGAGTCGGTGGAGAGAAACACCATATATTTT. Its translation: CAISESVERNTIYF.

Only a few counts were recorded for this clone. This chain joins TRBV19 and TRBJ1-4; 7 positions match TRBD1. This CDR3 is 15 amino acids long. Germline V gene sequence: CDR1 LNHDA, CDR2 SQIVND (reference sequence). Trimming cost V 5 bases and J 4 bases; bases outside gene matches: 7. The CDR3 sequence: CASSYGGQSNEKLFF. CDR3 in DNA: TGTGCCAGTAGTTACGGGGGACAGAGTAATGAAAAACTGTTTTTT.

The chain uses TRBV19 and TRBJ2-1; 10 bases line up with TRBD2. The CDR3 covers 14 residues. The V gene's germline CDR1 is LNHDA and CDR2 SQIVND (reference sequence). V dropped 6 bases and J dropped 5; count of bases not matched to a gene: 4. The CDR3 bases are TGTGCCAGTAGCAAAACTAGCGGGGACAATGAGCAGTTCTTC. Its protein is CASSKTSGDNEQFF.

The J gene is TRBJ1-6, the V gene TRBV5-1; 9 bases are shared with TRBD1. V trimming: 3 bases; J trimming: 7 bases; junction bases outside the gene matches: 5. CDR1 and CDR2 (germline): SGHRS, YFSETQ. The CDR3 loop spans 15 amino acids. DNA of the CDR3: TGCGCCAGCAGCTCCGGGACAGGGTCAAATTCACCCCTCCACTTT. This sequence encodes CASSSGTGSNSPLHF.

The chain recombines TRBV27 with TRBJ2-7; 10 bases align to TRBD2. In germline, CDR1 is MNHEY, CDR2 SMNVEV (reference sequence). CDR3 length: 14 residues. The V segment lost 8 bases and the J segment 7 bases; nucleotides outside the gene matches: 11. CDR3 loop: CASSPLAGAREQYF. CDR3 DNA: TGTGCCAGCTCCCCGCTAGCGGGGGCTCGGGAGCAGTACTTC.

In DNA, the CDR3 is TGTGCCAGCAGGGCAGGGGGCCCCAATGAGCAGTTCTTC. It specifies CASRAGGPNEQFF. The chain combines TRBV28 with TRBJ2-1; 8 nucleotides align to TRBD1. From germline, CDR1 is MDHEN and CDR2 SYDVKM. CDR3 length: 13 residues. Unmatched junction bases numbered 4, after V lost 6 bases and J lost 6 bases.

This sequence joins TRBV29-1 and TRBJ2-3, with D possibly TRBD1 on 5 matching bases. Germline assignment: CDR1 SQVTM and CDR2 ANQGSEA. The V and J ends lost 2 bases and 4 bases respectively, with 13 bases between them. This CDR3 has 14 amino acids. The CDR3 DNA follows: TGCAGCGTTGAAAAGCAGGGTACATCAGATACGCAGTATTTT. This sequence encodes CSVEKQGTSDTQYF.

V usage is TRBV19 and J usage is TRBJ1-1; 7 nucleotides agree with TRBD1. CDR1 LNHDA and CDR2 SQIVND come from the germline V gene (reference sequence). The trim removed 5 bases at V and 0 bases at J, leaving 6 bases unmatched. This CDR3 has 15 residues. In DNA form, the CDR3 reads TGTGCCAGTAGTCCCTGGACAGGCGTGAACACTGAAGCTTTCTTT. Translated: CASSPWTGVNTEAFF.

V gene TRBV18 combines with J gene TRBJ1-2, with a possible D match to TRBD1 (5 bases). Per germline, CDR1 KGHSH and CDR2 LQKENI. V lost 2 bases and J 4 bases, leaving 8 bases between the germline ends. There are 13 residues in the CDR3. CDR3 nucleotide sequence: TGTGCCAGCTCACCAGGGGCCAGCTATGGCTACACCTTC. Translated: CASSPGASYGYTF.

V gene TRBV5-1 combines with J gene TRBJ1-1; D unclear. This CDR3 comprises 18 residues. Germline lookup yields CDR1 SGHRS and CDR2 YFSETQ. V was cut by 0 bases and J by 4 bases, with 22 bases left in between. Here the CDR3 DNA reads TGCGCCAGCAGCTTGGCCATAGGGTTTCAGGACCGGGGCACTGAAGCTTTCTTT. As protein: CASSLAIGFQDRGTEAFF.

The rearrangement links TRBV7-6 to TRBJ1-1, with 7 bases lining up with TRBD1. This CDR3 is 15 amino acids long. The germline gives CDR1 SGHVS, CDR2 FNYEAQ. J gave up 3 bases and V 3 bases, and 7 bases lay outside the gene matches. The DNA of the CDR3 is TGTGCCAGCAGCTTTAGCCCGGGACAGTACACTGAAGCTTTCTTT. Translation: CASSFSPGQYTEAFF.